This T cell receptor beta chain is from a study of T cell responses to AZD1222 COVID-19 vaccine. Germline V CDR1 and CDR2: MNHNY, SVGAGI (reference sequence). Trimming pared 7 bases from V and 5 bases from J, leaving 14 bases between. This CDR3 spans 13 amino acids. Here immunoSEQ multiplex PCR was the method, and the copy in TCRdb shows in-frame clones only, minus some. Of around 150,000 clones listed, less than 95% are singletons. The chain recombines TRBV6-6 with TRBJ2-5; D is possibly TRBD2 (5 bases). The TCR was taken from an adult who received the MenACWY meningococcal vaccine as a control. Specimen: peripheral blood, collected 28 days after the second dose of the MenACWY control vaccine. The CDR3 here is CASIPGSGETQYF. CDR3 sequence (DNA): TGTGCCAGCATACCGGGGAGCGGTGAGACCCAGTACTTC.